The 17 T cell receptor beta chains below were found in one sample sequenced in a study of T-cell memory formation after mild COVID-19. TCRdb re-derived calls from the 5' RACE reads in MiXCR, one entry per CDR3 protein. Of approximately 570,000 distinct CDR3 sequences listed, more than 15% are singletons. Source material: PBMCs or a T cell subset sorted from them (not recorded which). The receptors were gathered from an adult woman who had mild COVID-19 (a few samples of this study predate the infection). Cell type and time point are not known.

The sample holds many counts of this clonotype. The CDR3 here is CASSPIVRQAGSYEQYF. For the CDR3, the DNA is TGTGCCAGCAGCCCCATCGTTAGGCAGGCGGGCTCCTACGAGCAGTACTTC. This chain links TRBV7-7 with TRBJ2-7; TRBD2 might be the D (5 bases). The germline V and J ends were trimmed by 5 bases and 0 bases, with 20 bases remaining between them. This CDR3 contains 17 residues. Germline CDR1 and CDR2: SSHAT and FNYEAQ (reference sequence). Based on the CDR3 plus reference TRBV7-7 and TRBJ2-7, the full variable domain is GAGVSQSPRYKVTKRGQDVTLRCDPISSHATLYWYQQALGQGPEFLTYFNYEAQPDKSGLPSDRFSAERPEGSISTLTIQRTEQRDSAMYRCASSPIVRQAGSYEQYFGPGTRLTVT.

This clonotype was picked up a small number of times. The J gene is TRBJ1-2, the V gene TRBV13; D is unclear. The CDR3 totals 13 residues. Looked up from germline, CDR1 is PRHDT and CDR2 is FYEKMQ (reference sequence). The V and J ends lost 5 bases and 8 bases respectively, with 15 bases between them. The CDR3 spells CASSITRVQGYTF. The CDR3, as DNA: TGTGCCAGCAGCATAACGCGGGTACAGGGCTACACCTTC.

This clonotype was found a few times. The chain has TRBV6-2 or TRBV6-3 and TRBJ2-7; D might be TRBD1 (6 bases). There are 18 residues in the CDR3. V was trimmed by 2 bases and J by 2 bases, leaving 22 bases between them. Germline CDR1 is MNHEY and CDR2 is SVGEGT. CDR3 DNA sequence: TGTGCCAGCAGTTACGGATTTTACCGGGACACCTGGACCTACGAGCAGTACTTC. Residues: CASSYGFYRDTWTYEQYF.

The chain joins TRBV7-9 to TRBJ2-7, with D unclear. The CDR3 has 12 amino acids. From germline, CDR1 is SEHNR and CDR2 FQNEAQ (reference sequence). V lost 6 bases and J 7 bases, leaving 13 bases between the germline ends. The CDR3 is CASRPGYQEQYF. In DNA form, the CDR3 reads TGTGCCAGCAGACCCGGTTATCAAGAGCAGTACTTC.

This clonotype occurred a few times. The rearrangement joins TRBV9 to TRBJ2-1, with D maybe TRBD1 (6 bases). Germline V gene lookup returns CDR1 SGDLS and CDR2 YYNGEE. This CDR3 comprises 16 residues. Between the trimmed V and J ends, which lost 0 bases and 1 base, there was a span of 11 bases. CDR3 amino acids: CASSVENRASYNEQFF. Written as DNA, the CDR3 is TGTGCCAGCAGCGTAGAGAACAGGGCTTCCTACAATGAGCAGTTCTTC.

The gene calls are TRBV21-1 and TRBJ2-5; TRBD1 is the table's D call and was not checked against the DNA. TRBV21-1 is a recognized pseudogene. The CDR3 has 14 amino acids. The CDR3 DNA sequence: TGTGCCAGCAGCGCCGGGACGCGAGAAGAGACCCAGTACTTC. The encoded protein is CASSAGTREETQYF.

The chain links TRBV7-6 to TRBJ2-7; 8 bases align to TRBD1. The CDR3 runs 17 residues. The trim removed 4 bases at V and 3 bases at J, leaving 14 bases unmatched. Germline V CDR1 and CDR2: SGHVS, FNYEAQ. The CDR3 DNA is TGTGCCAGCAGCTCCCCCAAGGCAGGACAGGGCGTCTACGAGCAGTACTTC. Its translation: CASSSPKAGQGVYEQYF.

The table lists this clonotype with many counts. Here the CDR3 DNA reads TGTGCCAGCTCACCACCGATGTCAGCGGCAGATACGCAGTATTTT. It specifies CASSPPMSAADTQYF. The chain is built from TRBV18 and TRBJ2-3, with D possibly matching TRBD2 (5 bases). Germline values: CDR1 KGHSH, CDR2 LQKENI. Deletions cut 0 bases from V and 4 bases from J, with 11 bases between. The CDR3 has 15 amino acids.

The chain joins TRBV2 to TRBJ2-1; weak D call: TRBD1 (6 bases). The V gene's germline CDR1 is SNHLY and CDR2 FYNNEI. V was trimmed by 3 bases and J by 4 bases, leaving 13 bases between them. The CDR3 length is 15 residues. The CDR3 reads CASSDQGIDYNEQFF. CDR3 sequence (DNA): TGTGCCAGCAGTGACCAGGGGATTGATTACAATGAGCAGTTCTTC.

The chain carries TRBV5-4 and TRBJ2-3, with 9 nucleotides matching TRBD2. The CDR3 contains 19 residues. CDR1 is SGHNT, CDR2 YYREEE, per germline (reference sequence). V shed 5 bases, J shed 3 bases, and the junction held 19 bases outside the gene matches. CDR3: CASRTMGRGGLSVTDTQYF. For the CDR3, the DNA is TGTGCCAGCAGGACGATGGGGCGGGGGGGCCTGTCGGTGACAGATACGCAGTATTTT.

The chain uses TRBV7-9 and TRBJ1-1; tentative D call: TRBD1 (5 bases). Germline values: CDR1 SEHNR, CDR2 FQNEAQ (reference sequence). Between the trimmed V and J ends, which lost 5 bases and 1 base, there was a span of 17 bases. CDR3 length equals 16 residues. The CDR3 DNA reads as TGTGCCAGCAGCCAGCCCGGGGCAGTCCGGAACACTGAAGCTTTCTTT. Encoded protein: CASSQPGAVRNTEAFF.

V and J are TRBV11-3 and TRBJ2-3; unclear D gene. Trimming removed 1 base from V and 7 bases from J, with 12 bases in between. Germline CDR1 is SGHNT and CDR2 is YENEEA. The CDR3 sequence is 14 residues long. The CDR3 region is CASSLVGSGHTQYF. The CDR3 bases are TGTGCCAGCAGCTTAGTGGGGTCCGGACATACGCAGTATTTT.

This chain joins TRBV5-1 and TRBJ2-2; the match to TRBD2 covers 7 bases. Germline V gives CDR1 SGHRS, CDR2 YFSETQ. CDR3 length: 15 amino acids. V trimming: 0 bases; J trimming: 5 bases; junction bases outside the gene matches: 4. DNA for the CDR3: TGCGCCAGCAGCTTGGATGAGGGAGGGACCGGGGAGCTGTTTTTT. Protein product: CASSLDEGGTGELFF.

The chain combines TRBV24-1 with TRBJ2-3; perhaps TRBD2 as D (6 bases). V gave up 4 bases and J gave up 4 bases, with 14 bases separating them. Germline CDR1 reads KGHDR; CDR2 reads SFDVKD. This CDR3 region has 15 residues. The CDR3 sequence: CATSEPGRGSDTQYF. CDR3 bases: TGTGCCACCAGTGAACCGGGACGGGGGTCAGATACGCAGTATTTT.

This clonotype was detected a few times. The V call is TRBV7-6, the J call TRBJ2-7; 12 bases match TRBD2. Trimming at V came to 6 bases and at J to 5 bases, leaving 5 bases not matched to a gene. The CDR3 extends over 14 amino acids. Germline values: CDR1 SGHVS, CDR2 FNYEAQ. This chain's CDR3 is CASRPLAGGHEQYF. The CDR3 DNA follows: TGTGCCAGCAGGCCACTAGCGGGAGGCCACGAGCAGTACTTC.

This clonotype was counted between two and nine times. The V gene is TRBV12-3 or TRBV12-4, the J gene TRBJ2-1; 13 bases align to TRBD2. The junction had 3 bases not matched to a gene; V was cut back by 1 base and J by 0 bases. This CDR3 comprises 18 residues. CDR3 sequence reads: CASSLGTSGSSSYNEQFF. The CDR3 DNA is TGTGCCAGCAGTTTAGGGACTAGCGGGAGTAGCTCCTACAATGAGCAGTTCTTC.

In its sample, this clonotype was seen many times. Compared with germline, one end of the junction differs, possibly owing to a read error. The J gene is TRBJ2-6, the V gene TRBV5-1; D is undetermined. CDR3 length: 15 amino acids. CDR1 is SGHRS, CDR2 YFSETQ, per germline. CDR3 amino acids: CASSLDGSGANVLTF. CDR3 DNA sequence: TGTGCCAGCAGCCTCGACGGCTCTGGGGCCAACGTCCTGACTTTC.